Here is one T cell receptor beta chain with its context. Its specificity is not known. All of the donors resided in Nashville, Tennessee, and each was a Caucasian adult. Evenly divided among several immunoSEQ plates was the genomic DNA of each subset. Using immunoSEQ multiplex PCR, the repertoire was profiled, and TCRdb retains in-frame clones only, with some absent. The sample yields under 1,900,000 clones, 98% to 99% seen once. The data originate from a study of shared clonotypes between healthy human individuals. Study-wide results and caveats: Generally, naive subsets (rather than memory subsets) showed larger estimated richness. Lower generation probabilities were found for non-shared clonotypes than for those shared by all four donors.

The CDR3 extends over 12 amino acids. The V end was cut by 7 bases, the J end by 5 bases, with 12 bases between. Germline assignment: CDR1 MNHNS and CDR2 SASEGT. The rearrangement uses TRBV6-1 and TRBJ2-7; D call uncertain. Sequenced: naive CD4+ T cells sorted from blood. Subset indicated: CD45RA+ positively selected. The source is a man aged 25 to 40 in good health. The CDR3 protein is CASTKGSHEQYF. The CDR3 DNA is TGTGCCAGCACGAAAGGGTCCCACGAGCAGTACTTC.